This T cell receptor beta chain was captured in a study of monozygotic twins with inflammatory bowel disease (dated by TCRdb to about 2019). Notes on the research overall: The full study comprised some 30 monozygotic twin pairs: nine German pairs (four IBD-concordant, five IBD-discordant) and 19 IBD-discordant Danish pairs. The search for disease-associated traits relied mainly on comparing IBD patients with their genetically identical healthy co-twins within discordant pairs. Each individual had, on average, about 151 000 unique TCRalpha sequences and 181 000 unique TCRbeta sequences available for analysis. Findings and caveats that apply to the study as a whole: Measured by the inverse Simpson index, TCRbeta repertoire diversity was lower in IBD patients than in their healthy co-twins. No single strong signal or clonotype linked to IBD turned up in the results, so the idea that one exists was not supported. Repertoire similarity did not differ between concordant and discordant twins, which could be due to limited statistical power. Because patients received different immunosuppressive treatments, the repertoires may have picked up extra background noise and variability between individuals. The analysis was unable to tell apart different T cell subtypes. Compared with healthy twins, IBD patients had fewer clonotypes in common with other individuals, a difference most pronounced in patients showing signs of disease activity.

The germline V gene sets CDR1 to MNHNS and CDR2 to SASEGT. Reading from cysteine to phenylalanine, the CDR3 counts 17 amino acids. DNA for this receptor is not on file. From each donor, an approximately 2.7 ml peripheral blood sample was collected into PAXgene tubes and kept at -80 degrees C. Without T cell sorting, total RNA was isolated from whole blood using the PAXgene blood miRNA kit on an automated QIAcube. Deep TCRalpha and TCRbeta repertoire profiling with unique molecular barcoding was performed on peripheral blood of monozygotic twin pairs concordant or discordant for inflammatory bowel disease. Smoking habits were recorded for all twin pairs, and individuals were classified as current, former or never smokers. Notes on this clonotype: Its antigen specificity is not known.

The library was generated by 5' RACE. Preparation of each TCR library used 3,500 to 4,500 ng of total RNA. cDNA was synthesized with SMARTScribe reverse transcriptase in eight separate reactions per sample. During cDNA synthesis, template switching was used to introduce unique molecular identifiers that contained a 6-nucleotide sample barcode. TCRalpha and TCRbeta cDNA was amplified by two nested PCRs of approximately 17 and 9 cycles, with bead purification after each PCR. Before amplification, the cDNA was both treated with uracil DNA-glycosylase and purified with the QIAquick PCR purification kit. In the second PCR, Illumina TruSeq-compatible adapters and sample-specific barcodes were added. TapeStation and Qubit were used to check library quality and concentration, and roughly 4.6 ng of each library was pooled. The pooled libraries were sequenced with 2 x 100 bp reads and custom sequencing primers on an Illumina HiSeq2500 single-index Rapid Run. The study's processing was this. PCR and sequencing errors were corrected by UMI-based consensus assembly using MiGEC version 1.2.6. V(D)J alignment, clonotype assembly and CDR3 extraction were performed with MiXCR version 2.1.1. Gene usage, clonotype sharing and MAIT/NKT TCR abundance were normalised by analysing the top 1000, 10 000 and 20 000 clonotypes per sample. After downsampling to 27 000 UMIs, diversity was calculated as the inverse Simpson index using the vegan R package. Paired Mann-Whitney U tests were applied to discordant twin pairs, with Benjamini-Hochberg correction for multiple testing. One entry per CDR3 protein sequence results from the TCRdb reprocessing of the reads, with DNA left out. TCRdb assigned the V and J calls; the authors' analysis was not used. The table of this sample itemizes about 440,000 distinct CDR3 sequences. The ten largest clones add up to more than 2% of the sample.

The sample comprised blood. This clonotype originated in a human donor with ulcerative colitis or Crohn's disease, or a healthy co-twin of an affected twin (not recorded which). The sequence links TRBV6-1 to TRBJ2-6. The CDR3 protein sequence reads: CASNGRNARAGANVLTF.